This is a list of T cell receptor beta chains from one sample in a study of T cells in Graves' hyperthyroidism and ophthalmopathy. TCRdb re-analysed the multiplex PCR reads in MiXCR, keeping a single row per CDR3 protein. The table includes around 490,000 distinct CDR3 sequences, about 20% detected once. Sample: blood. The receptor set was obtained from a man between 40 and 49 years old with Graves' ophthalmopathy. The CDR3 runs from the conserved cysteine through the conserved F or W. Fields, in order: CDR3 protein, CDR3 DNA, V gene, J gene, D gene, clone size. D genes are given only for firm matches. The size of a clone is reported for some rows only, either as once, few or many, or as a class for expanded clones.

CDR3 protein: CASLDGYEQYF
CDR3 DNA: TGTGCCAGCCTGGACGGCTACGAGCAGTACTTC
V gene: TRBV25-1
J gene: TRBJ2-7
D gene: -
clone size: few

CDR3 protein: CASSSPPPYEQYF
CDR3 DNA: TGTGCCAGCAGTTCGCCCCCTCCCTACGAGCAGTACTTC
V gene: TRBV6-1
J gene: TRBJ2-7
D gene: -
clone size: few

CDR3 protein: CASNRDQTDTQYF
CDR3 DNA: TGTGCCAGCAACAGGGACCAGACAGATACGCAGTATTTT
V gene: TRBV7-9
J gene: TRBJ2-3
D gene: -
clone size: many

CDR3 protein: CSAPRTGGLYTYEQYF
CDR3 DNA: TGCAGTGCCCCCAGGACAGGGGGCCTATACACCTACGAGCAGTACTTC
V gene: TRBV20-1
J gene: TRBJ2-7
D gene: TRBD1
clone size: -

CDR3 protein: CASSLTAEVTEAFF
CDR3 DNA: TGTGCCAGCAGCCTAACTGCGGAGGTTACTGAAGCTTTCTTT
V gene: TRBV3-1
J gene: TRBJ1-1
D gene: -
clone size: many

CDR3 protein: CASSLGLDREQFF
CDR3 DNA: TGCGCCAGCAGCTTGGGCCTGGACAGAGAGCAGTTCTTC
V gene: TRBV5-1
J gene: TRBJ2-1
D gene: -
clone size: many

CDR3 protein: CASSSQPRVLSGNTIYF
CDR3 DNA: TGTGCCAGCAGCTCGCAACCCAGGGTTCTCTCTGGAAACACCATATATTTT
V gene: TRBV9
J gene: TRBJ1-3
D gene: -
clone size: -

CDR3 protein: CASSFGQEEPQHF
CDR3 DNA: TGTGCCAGCAGCTTTGGACAGGAGGAGCCCCAGCATTTT
V gene: TRBV7-9
J gene: TRBJ1-5
D gene: TRBD1
clone size: -

CDR3 protein: CASRHRGGTEAFF
CDR3 DNA: TGTGCCAGCAGGCACAGGGGTGGGACTGAAGCTTTCTTT
V gene: TRBV2
J gene: TRBJ1-1
D gene: TRBD1
clone size: many

CDR3 protein: CASSPTTSDTQYF
CDR3 DNA: TGTGCCAGCAGTCCCACAACCTCAGATACGCAGTATTTT
V gene: TRBV27
J gene: TRBJ2-3
D gene: -
clone size: many

CDR3 protein: CASSRNGQGSQETQYF
CDR3 DNA: TGTGCCAGCAGCCGGAATGGACAGGGGTCACAAGAGACCCAGTACTTC
V gene: TRBV7-2
J gene: TRBJ2-5
D gene: TRBD1
clone size: many

CDR3 protein: CASSTHMGVGELFF
CDR3 DNA: TGTGCCAGCAGCACACATATGGGTGTCGGGGAGCTGTTTTTT
V gene: TRBV11-2
J gene: TRBJ2-2
D gene: -
clone size: once

CDR3 protein: CASTGTGSSYEQYF
CDR3 DNA: TGTGCCAGCACGGGGACAGGGAGCTCCTACGAGCAGTACTTC
V gene: TRBV28
J gene: TRBJ2-7
D gene: TRBD1
clone size: many

CDR3 protein: CSARAYSGRAQETQYF
CDR3 DNA: TGCAGTGCTAGAGCCTATAGCGGAAGGGCTCAAGAGACCCAGTACTTC
V gene: TRBV20-1
J gene: TRBJ2-5
D gene: -
clone size: once

CDR3 protein: CSAGDRELVGTF
CDR3 DNA: TGCAGTGCTGGCGACAGGGAATTGGTAGGGACCTTC
V gene: TRBV20-1
J gene: TRBJ1-2
D gene: TRBD1
clone size: -

CDR3 protein: CAWSVNGPDPYNEQFF
CDR3 DNA: TGTGCCTGGAGTGTAAATGGGCCAGATCCATACAATGAGCAGTTCTTC
V gene: TRBV30
J gene: TRBJ2-1
D gene: -
clone size: many

CDR3 protein: CASSYAGTVNTEAFF
CDR3 DNA: TGTGCCAGCAGTTACGCTGGGACGGTGAACACTGAAGCTTTCTTT
V gene: TRBV6-8
J gene: TRBJ1-1
D gene: -
clone size: -